This T cell receptor (beta chain) was identified in a study of T cell repertoires in cytomegalovirus infection. Study-level background: Shared public TCR beta signatures pointed to both CMV infection and a matching HLA type.

The CDR3 contains 14 residues. From germline, CDR1 is DFQATT and CDR2 SNEGSKA (reference sequence). J gave up 6 bases and V 5 bases, and 11 bases lay outside the gene matches. Each CDR3 protein gets one entry after TCRdb re-called the reads with MiXCR. The repertoire has hundreds of thousands of distinct CDR3 sequences, 11% of them found once; the top ten carry 9.5% to 13%. This clonotype was seen more than once but under ten times. No antigen is known for it. Study-wide results and caveats: Across the ex vivo response, the dominant clonotypes were HLA-C-restricted CMV-specific TCR beta clonotypes. Based on cumulative public TCR beta family frequency, carriers of CMV plus the relevant HLA were identified.

The rearrangement links TRBV20-1 to TRBJ2-3; TRBD2 aligns across 7 bases. The specimen sequenced was PBMCs. The receptor comes from a human donor in good health (CMV status not recorded). Some clones in this sample may be carry-over from other donors' samples. This CDR3 reads CSAQKGGRRDTQYF. The CDR3 nucleotides read TGCAGTGCTCAAAAGGGCGGGAGAAGGGATACGCAGTATTTT.